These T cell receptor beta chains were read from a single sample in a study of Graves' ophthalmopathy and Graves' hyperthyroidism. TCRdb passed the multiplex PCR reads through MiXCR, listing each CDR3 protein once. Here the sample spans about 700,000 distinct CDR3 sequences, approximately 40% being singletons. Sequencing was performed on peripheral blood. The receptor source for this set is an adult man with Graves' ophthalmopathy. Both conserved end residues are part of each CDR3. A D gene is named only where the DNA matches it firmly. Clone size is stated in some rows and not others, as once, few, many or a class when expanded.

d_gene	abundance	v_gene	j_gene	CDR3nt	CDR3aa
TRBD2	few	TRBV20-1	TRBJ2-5	TGCAGTGCTAGTCGTGCTAGCGGCCTTTGGGAGACCCAGTACTTC	CSASRASGLWETQYF
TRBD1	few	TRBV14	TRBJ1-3	TGTGCCAGCAGCCACAGGGGGTTGAGAAACACCATATATTTT	CASSHRGLRNTIYF
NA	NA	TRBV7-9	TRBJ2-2	TGTGCCAGCAGCTTGGCCAGAGGGGGGATAAACACCGGGGAGCTGTTTTTT	CASSLARGGINTGELFF
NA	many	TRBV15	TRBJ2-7	TGTGCCACCAGCAGGGATGGTTGGGGCGAGCAGTACTTC	CATSRDGWGEQYF
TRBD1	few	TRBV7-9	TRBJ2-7	TGTGCCAGCAGCTTAGTTGCGACAGGGGGTAAATACGAGCAGTACTTC	CASSLVATGGKYEQYF
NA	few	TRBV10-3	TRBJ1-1	TGTGCCAGCAGGCCAAATAGGGGCACTGAAGCTTTCTTT	CASRPNRGTEAFF
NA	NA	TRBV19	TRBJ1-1	TGTGCCAGCAGACAGAGTTGGAACACTGAAGCTTTCTTT	CASRQSWNTEAFF
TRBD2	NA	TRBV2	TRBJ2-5	TGTGCCAGCAGCGGAACGGGATTTAGCGGGGAGACCCAGTACTTC	CASSGTGFSGETQYF
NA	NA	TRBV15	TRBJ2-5	TGTGCCACCAGCAGAGGTTGGGAGACTAGCAGTGACACCGGGACAGAGGAGACCCAGTACTTC	CATSRGWETSSDTGTEETQYF
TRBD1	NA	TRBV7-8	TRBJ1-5	TGTGCCAGCAGCTTAAACGGACAGGTCAATCAGCCCCAGCATTTT	CASSLNGQVNQPQHF
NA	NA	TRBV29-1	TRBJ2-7	TGCAGCGTTGGGTCAGGGGACAACTCCTACGAGCAGTACTTC	CSVGSGDNSYEQYF
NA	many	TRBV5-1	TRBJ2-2	TGCGCCAGCAGCGGCGGCCCCGGGGAGCTGTTTTTT	CASSGGPGELFF
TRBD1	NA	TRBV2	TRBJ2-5	TGTGCCAGCATTGCGACAGGGCAAGAGACCCAGTACTTC	CASIATGQETQYF
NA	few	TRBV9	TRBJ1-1	TGTGCCAGCTCACTCAACCTGAGGGACACTGAAGCTTTCTTT	CASSLNLRDTEAFF
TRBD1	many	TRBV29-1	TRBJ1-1	TGCAGCGTTGCCGGACAGGGATGGGCTTTCTTT	CSVAGQGWAFF
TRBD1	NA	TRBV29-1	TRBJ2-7	TGCAGTGCCCGGACAGGGGCCTACGAGAAGTACTTC	CSARTGAYEKYF
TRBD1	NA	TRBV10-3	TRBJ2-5	TGTGCCATCAGGGGGACAGACTATAAAGAGACCCAGTACTTC	CAIRGTDYKETQYF
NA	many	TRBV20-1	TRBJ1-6	TGCAGTGCTAGTTTAGCCAGGGCGGCTAATTCACCCCTCCACTTT	CSASLARAANSPLHF
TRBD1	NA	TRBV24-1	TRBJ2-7	TGTGCCACCAGTGATTTGGGGACAGGGGGTCCCTACGAGCAGTACTTC	CATSDLGTGGPYEQYF
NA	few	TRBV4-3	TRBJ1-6	TGCGCCAGCAGCCAAGGACAGCTCTTCACACCCCTCCACTTT	CASSQGQLFTPLHF
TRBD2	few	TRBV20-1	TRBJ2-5	TGCAGTGCATCTCTAGCGGGGGGGCTAGAGACCCAGTACTTC	CSASLAGGLETQYF
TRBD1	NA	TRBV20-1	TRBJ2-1	TGCAGTGCTTTCCGACAGGGGACCGAGAATGAGCAGTTCTTC	CSAFRQGTENEQFF
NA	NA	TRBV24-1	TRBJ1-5	TGTGCCAGCAGTTACTCGACCGAGGGGAATCAGCCCCAGCATTTT	CASSYSTEGNQPQHF
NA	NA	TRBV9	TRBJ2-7	TGTGCCAGCAGCGTAGGTCATACCTACGAGCAGTACTTC	CASSVGHTYEQYF
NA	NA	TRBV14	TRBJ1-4	TGTGCCAGCAGCCAAGATCCGTGGGACCCGTGGGTTTTT	CASSQDPWDPWVF
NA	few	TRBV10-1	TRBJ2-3	TGCGCCAGCAGTTCACAAGGCACAGATACGCAGTATTTT	CASSSQGTDTQYF
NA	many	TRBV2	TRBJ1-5	TGTGCCAGCAGGGACGGAAATCAGCCCCAGCATTTT	CASRDGNQPQHF
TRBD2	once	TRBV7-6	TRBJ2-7	TGTGCCTGGAGCTCCTCGCTAGCGGGAGTCTACGAGCAGTACTTC	CAWSSSLAGVYEQYF
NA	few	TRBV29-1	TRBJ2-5	TGCAGCGTTGGAACCCGGGGAGGGGGGCAAGAGACCCAGTACTTC	CSVGTRGGGQETQYF
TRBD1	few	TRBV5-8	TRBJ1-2	TGTGCCAGCAACGTCGGGACAGGCATCTATGGCTACACCTTC	CASNVGTGIYGYTF
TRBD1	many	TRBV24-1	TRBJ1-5	TGTGCCACCAGTGACCCAGGGACAGGGGCAGGCGTTCAGCCCCAGCATTTT	CATSDPGTGAGVQPQHF
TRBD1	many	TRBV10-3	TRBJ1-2	TGTGCCATCAGTGAGGTCGTAGTTTCGACAGGGCCAACCTTC	CAISEVVVSTGPTF
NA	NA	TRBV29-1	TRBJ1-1	TGCAGCTTAGGTCACAACACTGAAGCTTTCTTT	CSLGHNTEAFF
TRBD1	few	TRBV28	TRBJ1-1	TGTGCCAGCAGCTCACCGGGACAGAGCAGTTTCACTGAAGCTTTCTTT	CASSSPGQSSFTEAFF
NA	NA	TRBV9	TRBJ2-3	TGTGCCAGCAGCGTTCACCGGGACCCAGATACGCAGTATTTT	CASSVHRDPDTQYF
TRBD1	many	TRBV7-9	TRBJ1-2	TGTGCCAGCAGCTTACAGGGGGGTAAAGCTAACTATGGCTACACCTTC	CASSLQGGKANYGYTF
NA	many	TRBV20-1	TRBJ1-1	TGCAGTGCTAGAGCTTTAACCAGGGACACTGAAGCTTTCTTT	CSARALTRDTEAFF
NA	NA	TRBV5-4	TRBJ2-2	TGTGCCAGCAGCTTGGGGTCAGGACCAGGCACCGGGGAGCTGTTTTTT	CASSLGSGPGTGELFF
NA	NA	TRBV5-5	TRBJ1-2	TGTGCCAGCAGTTACTCCCCAGAAGTTAACTATGGCTACACCTTC	CASSYSPEVNYGYTF
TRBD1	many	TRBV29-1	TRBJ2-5	TGCAGCGTTGATACCCGGGACAGGGGGCGAGAGACCCAGTACTTC	CSVDTRDRGRETQYF
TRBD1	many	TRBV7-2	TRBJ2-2	TGTGCCAGCAGCTTGACTCTCGGGACAGGGGTGGAGCTGTTTTTT	CASSLTLGTGVELFF
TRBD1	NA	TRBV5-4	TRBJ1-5	TGTGCCAGCAGCGGCAGGGGGGGGGATAGCAATCAGCCCCAGCATTTT	CASSGRGGDSNQPQHF
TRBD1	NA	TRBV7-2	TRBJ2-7	TGTGCCAGCAGCGCGGGACAGGGGGCTAGCTCCTACGAGCAGAACTTC	CASSAGQGASSYEQNF